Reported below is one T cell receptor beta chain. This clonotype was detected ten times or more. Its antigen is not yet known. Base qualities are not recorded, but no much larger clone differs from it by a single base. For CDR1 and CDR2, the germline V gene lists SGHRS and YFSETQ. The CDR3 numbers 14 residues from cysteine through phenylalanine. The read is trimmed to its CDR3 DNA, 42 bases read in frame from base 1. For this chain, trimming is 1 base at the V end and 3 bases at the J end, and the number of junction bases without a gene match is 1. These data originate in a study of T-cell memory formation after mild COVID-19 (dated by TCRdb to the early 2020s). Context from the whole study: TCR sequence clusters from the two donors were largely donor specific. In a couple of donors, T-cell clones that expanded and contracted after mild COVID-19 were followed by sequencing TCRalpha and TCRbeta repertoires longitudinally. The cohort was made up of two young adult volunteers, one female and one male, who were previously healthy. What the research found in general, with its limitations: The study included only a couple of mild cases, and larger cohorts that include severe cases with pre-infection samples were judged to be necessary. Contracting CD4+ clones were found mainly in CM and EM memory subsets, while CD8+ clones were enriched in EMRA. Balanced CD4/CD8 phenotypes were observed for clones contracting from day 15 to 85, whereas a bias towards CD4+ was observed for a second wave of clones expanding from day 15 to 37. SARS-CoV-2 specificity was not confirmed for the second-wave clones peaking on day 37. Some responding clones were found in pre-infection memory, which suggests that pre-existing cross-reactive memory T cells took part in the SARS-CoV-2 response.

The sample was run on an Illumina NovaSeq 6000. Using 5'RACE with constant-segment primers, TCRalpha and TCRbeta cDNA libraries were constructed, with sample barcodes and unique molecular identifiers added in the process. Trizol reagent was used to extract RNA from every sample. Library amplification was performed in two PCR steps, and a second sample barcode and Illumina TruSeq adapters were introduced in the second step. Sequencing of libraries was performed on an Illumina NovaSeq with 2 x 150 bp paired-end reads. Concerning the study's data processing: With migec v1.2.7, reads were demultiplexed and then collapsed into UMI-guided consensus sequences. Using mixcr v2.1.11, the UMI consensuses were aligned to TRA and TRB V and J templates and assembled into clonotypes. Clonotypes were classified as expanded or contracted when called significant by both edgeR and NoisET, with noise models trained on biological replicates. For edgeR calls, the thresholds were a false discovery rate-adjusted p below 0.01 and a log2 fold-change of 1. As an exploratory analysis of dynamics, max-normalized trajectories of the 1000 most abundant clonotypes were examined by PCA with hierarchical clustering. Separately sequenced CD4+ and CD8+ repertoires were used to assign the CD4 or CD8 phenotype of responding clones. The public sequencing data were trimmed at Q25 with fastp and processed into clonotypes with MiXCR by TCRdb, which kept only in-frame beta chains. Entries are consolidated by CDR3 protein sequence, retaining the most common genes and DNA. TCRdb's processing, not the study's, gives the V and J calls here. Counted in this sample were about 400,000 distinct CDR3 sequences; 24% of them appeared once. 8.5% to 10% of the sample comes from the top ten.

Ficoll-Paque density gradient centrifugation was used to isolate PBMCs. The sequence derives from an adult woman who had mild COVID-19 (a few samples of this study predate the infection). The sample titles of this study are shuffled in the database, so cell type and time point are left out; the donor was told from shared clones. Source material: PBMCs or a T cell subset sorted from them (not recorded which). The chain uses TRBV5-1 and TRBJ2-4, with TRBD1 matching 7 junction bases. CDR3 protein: CASSLTGDKNIQYF. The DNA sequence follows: TGCGCCAGCAGCTTGACAGGGGACAAAAACATTCAGTACTTC.